This TCR beta chain was documented in a study of naive and memory T cell subsets. Treatment indicated: skin biopsy from PPD injection site in Mantoux-positive individual. TCR cDNA received a 3' ligated oligonucleotide that carried a UMI. Ligated cDNA underwent four rounds of PCR with nested alpha and beta constant region primers and SP2. TCRdb independently ran MiXCR on the UMI-ligation and nested PCR reads; one entry per CDR3 protein. The sample lists tens of thousands of distinct CDR3 sequences, roughly 9.6% occurring once. This CDR3 comprises 11 residues. From germline, CDR1 is SQVTM and CDR2 ANQGSEA. Deletions cut 3 bases from V and 3 bases from J, with 3 bases between.

J is TRBJ2-1 and V is TRBV29-1; D call uncertain. This TCR was recovered from an adult in good health. Sequencing used skin, obtained from a tuberculin skin test site. CDR3 DNA sequence: TGCAGCGTTGAGGGCTACAATGAGCAGTTCTTC. Amino acid sequence: CSVEGYNEQFF.